One sample yielded the 10 T cell receptor beta chains listed below, sequenced in a study of a mutant IDH1 vaccine in newly diagnosed glioma. TCRdb's copy holds only in-frame clones and misses some; the assay was immunoSEQ multiplex PCR. The sample lists nearly 50,000 clones; 75% to 90% were seen once. Time point: baseline, week 1 (first vaccination visit). The treatment is: pre-vaccination baseline after standard-of-care therapy. The source was PBMCs, collected from a glioma patient treated with radiotherapy, temozolomide or both. The receptor source for this set is a man between 35 and 55 years old with glioma.

V and J are TRBV28 and TRBJ1-1; D may be TRBD1 (6 bases). Trimming removed 2 bases at V and 7 bases at J, with 11 bases between. The CDR3 totals 13 residues. The germline CDR1 and CDR2 sequences are MDHEN and SYDVKM. The CDR3 reads CASSLHGTLEAFF. The CDR3 region has the DNA TGTGCCAGCAGTTTACATGGGACACTTGAAGCTTTCTTT.

This clone was detected only once. The V gene is TRBV29-1, the J gene TRBJ1-2; 8 bases are shared with TRBD1. V lost 7 bases, J lost 2 bases, and 9 bases stayed unmatched. The V gene's germline CDR1 is SQVTM and CDR2 ANQGSEA. The CDR3 contains 14 residues. CDR3 nucleotides: TGCAGCGCGAGCGGACAGGGAAGGAACTATGGCTACACCTTC. Its protein is CSASGQGRNYGYTF.

This chain links TRBV5-1 with TRBJ1-5, with TRBD1 matching over 7 bases. This CDR3 has 15 amino acids. Per the germline V gene, CDR1 is SGHRS and CDR2 is YFSETQ. V gave up 3 bases and J gave up 5 bases; unmatched junction bases: 8. The chain's CDR3 is CASSSSGQTDQPQHF. Here the CDR3 DNA reads TGCGCCAGCAGCTCCTCGGGACAGACTGATCAGCCCCAGCATTTT.

A single count supports this clone. V is TRBV2 and J is TRBJ2-2; possibly TRBD1 for D (5 bases). The germline gives CDR1 SNHLY, CDR2 FYNNEI. Trimming removed 5 bases at V and 5 bases at J, with 15 bases between. CDR3 length equals 15 residues. CDR3 DNA sequence: TGTGCCAGCAGTCCCCAGGGCCCTGGGACCGGGGAGCTGTTTTTT. Translated, it gives CASSPQGPGTGELFF.

The J gene is TRBJ2-1, the V gene TRBV7-9, with 7 bases lining up with TRBD2. Trimming cost V 5 bases and J 10 bases; bases outside gene matches: 14. Germline V gene sequence: CDR1 SEHNR, CDR2 FQNEAQ (reference sequence). The CDR3 totals 15 residues. The CDR3 loop reads CASSPASGGLQEQFF. DNA of the CDR3: TGTGCCAGCAGCCCCGCGTCCGGGGGGTTGCAAGAGCAGTTCTTC.

CDR3 amino acids: CASHRLADTGELFF. CDR3 coding DNA: TGTGCCAGTCACAGACTAGCGGACACCGGGGAGCTGTTTTTT. The chain couples TRBV27 to TRBJ2-2; TRBD2 agrees at 9 bases. The CDR3 is 14 residues long. V lost 9 bases to trimming and J lost 3 bases; unmatched junction nucleotides: 5. The germline V gene encodes CDR1 MNHEY and CDR2 SMNVEV (reference sequence).

The chain carries TRBV11-2 and TRBJ2-7; possibly TRBD2 for D (5 bases). The CDR3 contains 13 residues. Germline V gene sequence: CDR1 SGHAT, CDR2 FQNNGV. Deletions cut 5 bases from V and 1 base from J, with 9 bases between. CDR3 coding DNA: TGTGCCAGCAGCCCTTGGGAGTCCTACGAGCAGTACTTC. Encoded protein: CASSPWESYEQYF.

V gene TRBV5-1 combines with J gene TRBJ2-7; tentative D call: TRBD2 (5 bases). Germline assignment: CDR1 SGHRS and CDR2 YFSETQ. CDR3 length: 15 amino acids. V was pared by 0 bases and J by 1 base, with 11 bases between. The CDR3 sequence: CASSLDPGFSYEQYF. In nucleotides, the CDR3 is TGCGCCAGCAGCTTGGACCCGGGGTTTTCCTACGAGCAGTACTTC.

This rearrangement joins TRBV4-1 to TRBJ2-2, with D tentatively TRBD1 or TRBD2 (5 bases each). The germline V gene has CDR1 MGHRA and CDR2 YSYEKL. The CDR3 spans 14 residues. The V end lost 1 base, the J end lost 6 bases, and 9 bases lay between the germline ends. The CDR3 DNA reads TGCGCCAGCAGCCAAGGGAGAGGGGCCGGGGAGCTGTTTTTT. The encoded protein is CASSQGRGAGELFF.

The chain employs TRBV7-8 and TRBJ2-7; D uncertain. V lost 1 base, J lost 9 bases, and 7 bases lay in between. The CDR3 is 11 amino acids. Germline V CDR1 and CDR2: SGHVS, FQNEAQ. CDR3 coding DNA: TGTGCCAGCAGCTTAGAGGTCGTGCAGTACTTC. Its translation is CASSLEVVQYF.